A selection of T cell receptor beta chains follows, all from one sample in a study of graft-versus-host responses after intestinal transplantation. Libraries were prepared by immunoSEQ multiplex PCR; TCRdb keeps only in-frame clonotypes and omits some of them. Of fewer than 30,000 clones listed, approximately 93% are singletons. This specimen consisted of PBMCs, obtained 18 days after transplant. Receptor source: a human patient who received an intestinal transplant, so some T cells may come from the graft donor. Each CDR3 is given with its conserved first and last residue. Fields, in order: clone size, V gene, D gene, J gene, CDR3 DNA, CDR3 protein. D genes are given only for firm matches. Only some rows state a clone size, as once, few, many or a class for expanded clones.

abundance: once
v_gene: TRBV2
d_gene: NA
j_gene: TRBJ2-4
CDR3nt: TGTGCCAGCAGGCTCGGGGACATTCAGTACTTC
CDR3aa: CASRLGDIQYF

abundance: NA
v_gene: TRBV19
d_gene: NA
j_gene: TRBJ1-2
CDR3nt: TGTGCCAGTAGTGGAAAAGGACGCGGAATGCATGGCTACACCTTC
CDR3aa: CASSGKGRGMHGYTF

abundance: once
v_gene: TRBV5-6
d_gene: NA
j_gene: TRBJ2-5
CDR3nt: TGTGCCAGCGGTCACCCCGACCCCGACGGGGAGACCCAGTACTTC
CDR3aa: CASGHPDPDGETQYF

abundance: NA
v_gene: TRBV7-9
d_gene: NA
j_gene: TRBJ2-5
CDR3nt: TGTGCCAGCAGTAGAGACGGGGAGACCCAGTACTTC
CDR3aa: CASSRDGETQYF

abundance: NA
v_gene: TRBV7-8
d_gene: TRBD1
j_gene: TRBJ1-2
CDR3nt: TGTGCCAGTGGGGGAGGGGGCAGGGACTATGGCTACACCTTC
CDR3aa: CASGGGGRDYGYTF

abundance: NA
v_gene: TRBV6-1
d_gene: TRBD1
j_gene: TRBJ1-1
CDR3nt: TGTGCCAGCAGTGAAGCTTGGACAGGGGGTGGCACTGAAGCTTTCTTT
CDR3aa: CASSEAWTGGGTEAFF

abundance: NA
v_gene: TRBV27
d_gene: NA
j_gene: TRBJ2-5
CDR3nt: TGTGCCAGCAGTTCACGGTACCAAGAGACCCAGTACTTC
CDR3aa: CASSSRYQETQYF

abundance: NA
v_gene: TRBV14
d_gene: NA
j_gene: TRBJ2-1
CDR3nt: TGTGCCAGCAGCCAACCGGACTCCTACAATGAGCAGTTCTTC
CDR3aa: CASSQPDSYNEQFF

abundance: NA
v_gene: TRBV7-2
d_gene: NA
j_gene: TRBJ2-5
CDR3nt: TGTGCCAGCAGCTCGTTCCAGGGTCCCCTCGAGACCCAGTACTTC
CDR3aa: CASSSFQGPLETQYF

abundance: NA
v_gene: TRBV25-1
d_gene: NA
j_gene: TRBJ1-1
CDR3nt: TGTGCCAGCAGTGTGAACACTGAAGCTTTCTTT
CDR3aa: CASSVNTEAFF

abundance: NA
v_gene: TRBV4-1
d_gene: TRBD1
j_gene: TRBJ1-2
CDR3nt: TGCGCCAGCAGCCAACAGACCGGGACAGGGGATTTCTATGGCTACACCTTC
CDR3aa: CASSQQTGTGDFYGYTF

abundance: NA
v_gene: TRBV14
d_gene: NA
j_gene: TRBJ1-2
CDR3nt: TGTGCCAGCAGCCAAGATCAGGGAAACCCATTCTATGGCTACACCTTC
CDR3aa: CASSQDQGNPFYGYTF

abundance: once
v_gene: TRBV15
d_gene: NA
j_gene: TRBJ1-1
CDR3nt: TGTGCCACCAGCAGACCTCGGGGGTTGAACACTGAAGCTTTCTTT
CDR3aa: CATSRPRGLNTEAFF

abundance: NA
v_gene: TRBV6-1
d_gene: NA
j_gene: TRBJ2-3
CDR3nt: TGTGCCAGCAGTGGCGGGGCGACAGATACGCAGTATTTT
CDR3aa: CASSGGATDTQYF

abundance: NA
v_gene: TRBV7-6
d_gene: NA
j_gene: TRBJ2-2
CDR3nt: TGTGCCAGCAGCTTCGGGCACACCGGGGAGCTGTTTTTT
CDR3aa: CASSFGHTGELFF

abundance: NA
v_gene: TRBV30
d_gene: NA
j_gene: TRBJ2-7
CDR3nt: TGTGCCTGGAGTGAAGCGGTCGGAGCCTTACGGGAGCAGTACTTC
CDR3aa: CAWSEAVGALREQYF

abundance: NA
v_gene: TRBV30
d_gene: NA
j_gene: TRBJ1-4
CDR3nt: TGTGCCTGGAACAGGGTCGGGGAAAAACTGTTTTTT
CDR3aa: CAWNRVGEKLFF

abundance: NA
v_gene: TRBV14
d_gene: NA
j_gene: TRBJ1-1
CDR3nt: TGTGCCAGCAGCCAAGACCGGCAGTTTAACACTGAAGCTTTCTTT
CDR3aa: CASSQDRQFNTEAFF

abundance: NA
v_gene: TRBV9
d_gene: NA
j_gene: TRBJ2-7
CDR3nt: TGTGCCAGCAGCGTAGGAGCAAGCCAAGATATCTACGAGCAGTACTTC
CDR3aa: CASSVGASQDIYEQYF

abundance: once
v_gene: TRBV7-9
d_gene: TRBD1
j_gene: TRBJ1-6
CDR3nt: TGTGCCAGCACCTCTGGACAGGGACGGTCACCCCTCCACTTT
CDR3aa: CASTSGQGRSPLHF

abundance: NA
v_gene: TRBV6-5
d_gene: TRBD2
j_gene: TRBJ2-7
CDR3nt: TGTGCCAGCAAACCTAGCGGCTCCTCCTACGAGCAGTACTTC
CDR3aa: CASKPSGSSYEQYF

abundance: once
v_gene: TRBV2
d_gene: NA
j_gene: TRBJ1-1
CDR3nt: TGTGCCAGCGGCCCAGGACCCGAGGTCGCCACTGAAGCTTTCTTT
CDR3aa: CASGPGPEVATEAFF

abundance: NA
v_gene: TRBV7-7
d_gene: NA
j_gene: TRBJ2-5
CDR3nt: TGTGCCAGCAGCTCCTCGACGGGACCCGAACTTGCTCAAGGGACCCAGTACTTC
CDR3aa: CASSSSTGPELAQGTQYF

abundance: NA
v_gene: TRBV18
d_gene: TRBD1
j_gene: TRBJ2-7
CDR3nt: TGTGCCAGCACGGACAGGGTCTCCTACGAGCAGTACTTC
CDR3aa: CASTDRVSYEQYF

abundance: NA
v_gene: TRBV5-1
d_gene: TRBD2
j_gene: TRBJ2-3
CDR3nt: TGCGCCAGCAGCCCGGCTAGCGGGGGGGCCGGAGATACGCAGTATTTT
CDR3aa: CASSPASGGAGDTQYF

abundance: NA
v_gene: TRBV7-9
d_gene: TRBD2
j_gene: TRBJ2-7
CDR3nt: TGTGCCAGCAGCGACGTCAGCGGGGGCAACTACGAGCAGTACTTC
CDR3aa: CASSDVSGGNYEQYF

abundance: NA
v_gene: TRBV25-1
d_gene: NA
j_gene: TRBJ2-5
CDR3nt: TGTGCCAGCAGTGAAGGGATGGACCAAGAGACCCAGTACTTC
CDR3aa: CASSEGMDQETQYF

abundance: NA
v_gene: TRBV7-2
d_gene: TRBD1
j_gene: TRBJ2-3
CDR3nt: TGTGCCAGCAGCTTAGTTATGGGACAGGGTGGAACGGATACGCAGTATTTT
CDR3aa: CASSLVMGQGGTDTQYF

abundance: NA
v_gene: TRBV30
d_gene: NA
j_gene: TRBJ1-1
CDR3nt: TGTGCCTGGAGTGATACTCGGGCTGAAGCTTTCTTT
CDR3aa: CAWSDTRAEAFF

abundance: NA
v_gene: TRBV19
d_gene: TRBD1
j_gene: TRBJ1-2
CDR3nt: TGTGCCAGTGCCGACAGGGATAACTATGGCTACACCTTC
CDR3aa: CASADRDNYGYTF

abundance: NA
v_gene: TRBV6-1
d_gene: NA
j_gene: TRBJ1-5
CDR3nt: TGTGCCAGCAGTGAATTCAATAATCGCTTGAATAGCAATCAGCCCCAGCATTTT
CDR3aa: CASSEFNNRLNSNQPQHF

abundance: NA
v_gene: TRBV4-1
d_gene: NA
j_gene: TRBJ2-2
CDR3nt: TGCGCCAGCAGCCCTAATGCGGGACCGAACACCGGGGAGCTGTTTTTT
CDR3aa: CASSPNAGPNTGELFF

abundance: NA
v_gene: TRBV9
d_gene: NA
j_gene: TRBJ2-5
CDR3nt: TGTGCCAGCAGCGTTGGTCAAGGGTCCCTCGCAGAGACCCAGTACTTC
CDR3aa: CASSVGQGSLAETQYF

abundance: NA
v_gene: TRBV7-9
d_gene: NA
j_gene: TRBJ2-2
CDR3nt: TGTGCCAGCAGCTTAGTTGGGCAGGGGAATACCGGGGAGCTGTTTTTT
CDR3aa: CASSLVGQGNTGELFF

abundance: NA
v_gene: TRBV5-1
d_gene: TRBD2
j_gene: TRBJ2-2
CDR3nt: TGCGCCAGCAGCGGTAGCGGGGTGAACACCGGGGAGCTGTTTTTT
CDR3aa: CASSGSGVNTGELFF

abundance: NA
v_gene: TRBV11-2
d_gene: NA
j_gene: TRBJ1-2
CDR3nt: TGTGCCAGCAGCTTAGAGGCAGGGCGATCCTATGGCTACACCTTC
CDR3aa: CASSLEAGRSYGYTF

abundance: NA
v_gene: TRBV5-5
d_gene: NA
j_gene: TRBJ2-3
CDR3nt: TGTGCCAGCAGCTTTGGTGGAACCCAAGATACGCAGTATTTT
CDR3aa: CASSFGGTQDTQYF

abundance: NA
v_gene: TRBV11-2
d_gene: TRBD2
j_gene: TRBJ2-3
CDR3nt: TGTGCCAGCAGCCAACTAGCGGGGGGCACAGATACGCAGTATTTT
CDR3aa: CASSQLAGGTDTQYF

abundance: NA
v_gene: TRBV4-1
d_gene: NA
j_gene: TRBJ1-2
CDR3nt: TGCGCCAGCAGCCAAGATCAGGGCTCGGGTGGCTACACCTTC
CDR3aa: CASSQDQGSGGYTF

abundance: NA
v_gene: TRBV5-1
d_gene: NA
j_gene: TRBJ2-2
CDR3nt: TGCGCCAGCAGCCCGGGACGTGCGAACACCGGGGAGCTGTTTTTT
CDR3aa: CASSPGRANTGELFF

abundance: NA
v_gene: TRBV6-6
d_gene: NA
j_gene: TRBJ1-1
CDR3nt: TGTGCCAGCAGTCCCGGGGCGGTGAACACTGAAGCTTTCTTT
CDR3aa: CASSPGAVNTEAFF

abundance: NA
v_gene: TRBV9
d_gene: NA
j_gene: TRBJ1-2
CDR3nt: TGTGCCAGCAGCGTAGGATTTGGGTACACCTTC
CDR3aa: CASSVGFGYTF

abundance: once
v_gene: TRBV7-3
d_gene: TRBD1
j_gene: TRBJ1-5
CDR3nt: TGTGCCAGCAGCTTATCGACAGGGACCCCCTTGGGCAATCAGCCCCAGCATTTT
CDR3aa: CASSLSTGTPLGNQPQHF

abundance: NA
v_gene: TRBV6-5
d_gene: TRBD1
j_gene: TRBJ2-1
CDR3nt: TGTGCCAGCAGTTACTTGGTGACAGGGAACAATGAGCAGTTCTTC
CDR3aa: CASSYLVTGNNEQFF

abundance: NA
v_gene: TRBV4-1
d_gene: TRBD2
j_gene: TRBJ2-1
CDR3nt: TGCGCCAGCAGCCAAGGACTAGCGGGGGTACCCTTGCCTTACAATGAGCAGTTCTTC
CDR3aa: CASSQGLAGVPLPYNEQFF

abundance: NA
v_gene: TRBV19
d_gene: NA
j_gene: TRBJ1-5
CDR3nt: TGTGCCAGTAGTATAGAAGGTAACGGGGATAAAAATCAGCCCCAGCATTTT
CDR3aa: CASSIEGNGDKNQPQHF

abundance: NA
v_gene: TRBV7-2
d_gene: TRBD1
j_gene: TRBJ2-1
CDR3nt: TGTGCCAGCAGCGAAGACAGGGTGGACAATGAGCAGTTCTTC
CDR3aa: CASSEDRVDNEQFF

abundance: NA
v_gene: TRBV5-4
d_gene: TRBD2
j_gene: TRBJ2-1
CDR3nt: TGTGCCAGCAGCGCGGGACTAACGAGCTCCTACAATGAGCAGTTCTTC
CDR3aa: CASSAGLTSSYNEQFF

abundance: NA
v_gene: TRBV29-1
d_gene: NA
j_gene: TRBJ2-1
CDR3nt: TGCAGCGTTGAGGGATCTATTAGCTCCTACAATGAGCAGTTCTTC
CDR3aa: CSVEGSISSYNEQFF